A single sample is the source of the 27 T cell receptor beta chains below, sequenced in a study of shared clonotypes between healthy human individuals. Only in-frame clones appear in the TCRdb table, and some are missing; sequencing was by immunoSEQ multiplex PCR. The sample records under 600,000 clones, 97% being singletons. Sequenced: naive CD4+ T cells sorted from blood. Subset: CD45RA+ positively selected. Every receptor here comes from a woman in her 30s in good health.

The V gene is TRBV10-3, the J gene TRBJ2-3, with 9 bases identical to TRBD2. This CDR3 has 15 residues. Germline V CDR1 and CDR2: ENHRY, SYGVKD. This chain's CDR3 is CASCSGSRPTDTQYF. CDR3 DNA: TGTGCATCCTGTAGCGGGAGTCGTCCCACAGATACGCAGTATTTT.

V gene TRBV5-1 combines with J gene TRBJ2-7, with D perhaps TRBD2 (5 bases). The length of the CDR3 is 15 residues. The V gene's germline CDR1 is SGHRS and CDR2 YFSETQ. V dropped 2 bases and J dropped 4 bases, with 16 bases sitting between them. The DNA of the CDR3 is TGCGCCAGCAGCTTAACCGCGGGCAGCACATACGAGCAGTACTTC. Its translation is CASSLTAGSTYEQYF.

V is TRBV2 and J is TRBJ2-7; 7 bases fit TRBD1. The CDR3 has 16 amino acids. V trimming: 6 bases; J trimming: 0 bases; junction bases outside the gene matches: 11. Per germline, CDR1 SNHLY and CDR2 FYNNEI. CDR3 amino acids: CASRLLGTAYSYEQYF. Written as DNA, the CDR3 is TGTGCCAGCAGACTGCTTGGGACAGCGTACTCCTACGAGCAGTACTTC. Together with reference TRBV2 and TRBJ2-7, the CDR3 gives the full variable domain: EPEVTQTPSHQVTQMGQEVILRCVPISNHLYFYWYRQILGQKVEFLVSFYNNEISEKSEIFDDQFSVERPDGSNFTLKIRSTKLEDSAMYFCASRLLGTAYSYEQYFGPGTRLTVT.

This chain links TRBV7-8 with TRBJ1-5, with 11 bases matching TRBD1. Germline values: CDR1 SGHVS, CDR2 FQNEAQ. The CDR3 is 17 residues long. J was trimmed by 0 bases and V by 4 bases; bases with no gene match: 5. The CDR3 region has the DNA TGTGCCAGCAGCTCCCGGGACAGGGGGTATAGCAATCAGCCCCAGCATTTT. Its protein is CASSSRDRGYSNQPQHF.

V gene TRBV4-1 combines with J gene TRBJ2-2; D is unresolved. Per germline, CDR1 MGHRA and CDR2 YSYEKL. There are 13 residues in the CDR3. V was pared by 3 bases and J by 8 bases, with 10 bases between. CDR3 DNA sequence: TGCGCCAGCAGCCACCGAGCTGGAGGGGAGCTGTTTTTT. As protein: CASSHRAGGELFF.

The chain combines TRBV7-9 with TRBJ2-1; the D gene could be TRBD1 or TRBD2 (8 bases each). The CDR3 totals 17 residues. Germline CDR1 SEHNR, CDR2 FQNEAQ (reference sequence). Trimming took 5 bases from V and 12 from J, leaving 29 bases between them. CDR3 nucleotide sequence: TGTGCCAGCAGCCCTCTCCGGACAGGGAGCGGGAGTGGGTCGCAGTTCTTC. It translates to CASSPLRTGSGSGSQFF.

The V and J genes are TRBV19 and TRBJ2-3, with TRBD2 identical over 7 bases. CDR3 length: 13 amino acids. Losses at the gene ends were 5 bases for V and 11 bases for J; bases not matched to a gene: 10. Germline CDR1 is LNHDA and CDR2 is SQIVND (reference sequence). This CDR3 reads CASSGSSGRLQYF. In DNA form, the CDR3 reads TGTGCCAGTAGTGGCTCTAGCGGCCGCTTGCAGTATTTT.

The V call is TRBV4-2, the J call TRBJ2-7; 7 bases fit TRBD1. The CDR3 contains 15 residues. Germline CDR1 LGHNA, CDR2 YNFKEQ. V lost 4 bases to trimming and J lost 5 bases; unmatched junction nucleotides: 11. CDR3 loop: CASSRGQEASHEQYF. CDR3 bases: TGTGCCAGCAGCCGAGGACAGGAGGCTAGCCACGAGCAGTACTTC.

The gene calls are TRBV6-6 and TRBJ2-7, with a tentative D call TRBD1 (6 bases). Trimming left V 0 bases short and J 3 bases short, with 6 bases between. CDR3 length: 13 residues. The germline gives CDR1 MNHNY, CDR2 SVGAGI (reference sequence). Here the CDR3 DNA reads TGTGCCAGCAGTTACTCGGGACACTACGAGCAGTACTTC. Protein sequence: CASSYSGHYEQYF.

This clone occurred once. This chain uses TRBV28 with TRBJ2-1; 13 bases are shared with TRBD2. The CDR3 sequence is 15 residues long. In germline, CDR1 is MDHEN, CDR2 SYDVKM. V dropped 5 bases and J dropped 8; count of bases not matched to a gene: 6. CDR3 in amino acids: CASSPGTSGTHEQFF. In DNA form, the CDR3 reads TGTGCCAGCAGTCCCGGGACTAGCGGGACCCATGAGCAGTTCTTC.

This chain links TRBV15 with TRBJ2-7, with TRBD2 as a possible D gene (6 bases). V was shortened by 3 bases and J by 2 bases, with 14 bases between the two germline ends. Germline V lookup: CDR1 LNHNV, CDR2 YYDKDF (reference sequence). The CDR3 is 15 amino acids. CDR3 DNA: TGTGCCACCAGCAGGGCCGGGACTGGGGCCTACGAGCAGTACTTC. This translates into CATSRAGTGAYEQYF.

The chain has TRBV7-3 and TRBJ1-2, with 8 bases identical to TRBD1. The trim removed 5 bases at V and 6 bases at J, leaving 5 bases unmatched. Germline V gene sequence: CDR1 SGHTA, CDR2 FQGTGA. CDR3 length: 13 amino acids. Here the CDR3 reads CASSPDRDNGYTF. CDR3 nucleotides: TGTGCCAGCAGCCCGGACAGGGACAATGGCTACACCTTC. The complete variable domain, with remaining parts taken from reference TRBV7-3 and TRBJ1-2, reads GAGVSQTPSNKVTEKGKYVELRCDPISGHTALYWYRQSLGQGPEFLIYFQGTGAADDSGLPNDRFFAVRPEGSVSTLKIQRTERGDSAVYLCASSPDRDNGYTFGSGTRLTVV.

This clone is a singleton in its sample. This specimen includes other DNA sequences encoding the same CDR3. This chain uses TRBV4-1 with TRBJ2-1, with 10 bases identical to TRBD2. The germline V gene encodes CDR1 MGHRA and CDR2 YSYEKL. The CDR3 is 16 residues long. After removal of 1 base from V and 4 bases from J, the junction contained 4 bases not matched to a gene. The CDR3 loop reads CASSQGLAGVYNEQFF. For the CDR3, the DNA is TGCGCCAGCAGCCAAGGGCTAGCGGGAGTGTACAATGAGCAGTTCTTC.

The chain uses TRBV28 and TRBJ1-1; D perhaps matches TRBD1 (6 bases). CDR3 length: 12 residues. Germline V lookup: CDR1 MDHEN, CDR2 SYDVKM. With 2 bases removed from V and 10 bases from J, the gap between germline ends came to 11 bases. The CDR3 coding sequence is TGTGCCAGCAGTTTAGCCTCCAGGGGAGCTTTCTTT. Amino acids: CASSLASRGAFF.

The V gene is TRBV2, the J gene TRBJ2-7; a weak D match, TRBD2 (6 bases). Germline loops: CDR1 SNHLY, CDR2 FYNNEI. CDR3 size: 15 residues. Trimming shortened V by 5 bases and J by 1 base, and 15 bases separated the two germline ends. The CDR3 sequence is CASSPTVAESYEQYF. In DNA, the CDR3 is TGTGCCAGCAGTCCGACCGTAGCGGAATCCTACGAGCAGTACTTC.

The gene calls are TRBV7-6 and TRBJ2-3, with D tentatively TRBD2 (6 bases). Germline CDR1 and CDR2: SGHVS and FNYEAQ. This CDR3 has 15 amino acids. Trimming took 5 bases from V and 0 from J, leaving 12 bases between them. Here the CDR3 reads CASSPDSGSTDTQYF. The CDR3 bases are TGTGCCAGCAGCCCCGACAGCGGGAGCACAGATACGCAGTATTTT.

This sequence joins TRBV6-5 and TRBJ1-2; D perhaps matches TRBD1 (5 bases). The CDR3 loop spans 14 amino acids. The V end was cut by 5 bases, the J end by 12 bases, with 22 bases between. Germline V gene lookup returns CDR1 MNHEY and CDR2 SVGAGI. CDR3 nucleotide sequence: TGTGCCAGCAGTACAAACCCGGACACTTTAACTAACACCTTC. Residues: CASSTNPDTLTNTF.

This rearrangement joins TRBV7-3 to TRBJ2-2; possibly TRBD1 or TRBD2 for D (5 bases each). Germline assignment: CDR1 SGHTA and CDR2 FQGTGA. Trimming removed 5 bases at V and 1 base at J, with 11 bases between. CDR3 length equals 15 residues. The chain's CDR3 is CASSTGTRNTGELFF. CDR3 in DNA: TGTGCCAGCAGCACCGGGACCAGGAACACCGGGGAGCTGTTTTTT.

This clone was counted a few times. The chain joins TRBV19 to TRBJ1-5; TRBD1 is a possible D gene (5 bases). Trimming shortened V by 1 base and J by 5 bases, and 9 bases separated the two germline ends. CDR1 is LNHDA and CDR2 is SQIVND in the germline V gene (reference sequence). The CDR3 spans 14 residues. The DNA for the CDR3 is TGTGCCAGTAGTATAGTATGGGGGGATCAGCCCCAGCATTTT. Its protein is CASSIVWGDQPQHF.

V usage is TRBV10-3 and J usage is TRBJ2-1, with 9 bases fitting TRBD2. V dropped 8 bases and J dropped 6; count of bases not matched to a gene: 5. The CDR3 totals 13 residues. Per the germline V gene, CDR1 is ENHRY and CDR2 is SYGVKD. CDR3 coding DNA: TGTGCCATCGGACTAGCGAGTGGCAATGAGCAGTTCTTC. The encoded protein is CAIGLASGNEQFF.

The chain combines TRBV7-2 with TRBJ2-7, with 9 bases fitting TRBD1. Germline-derived CDR1 and CDR2 are SGHTA and FQGNSA. V shed 5 bases, J shed 2 bases, and the junction held 4 bases outside the gene matches. The CDR3 is made up of 14 amino acids. CDR3 bases: TGTGCCAGCAGCAGGGACAGGGCCGCCTACGAGCAGTACTTC. Protein sequence: CASSRDRAAYEQYF. Using reference TRBV7-2 and TRBJ2-7 for the parts outside the CDR3, the full variable domain is GAGVSQSPSNKVTEKGKDVELRCDPISGHTALYWYRQSLGQGLEFLIYFQGNSAPDKSGLPSDRFSAERTGGSVSTLTIQRTQQEDSAVYLCASSRDRAAYEQYFGPGTRLTVT.

The V gene is TRBV2, the J gene TRBJ2-2; D uncertain. Trimming stripped 5 bases from V and 6 bases from J, with 4 bases between. The CDR3 contains 11 residues. Germline V lookup: CDR1 SNHLY, CDR2 FYNNEI. The CDR3 nucleotides read TGTGCCAGCAGTTTCCCCGGGGAGCTGTTTTTT. It encodes CASSFPGELFF.

The chain is built from TRBV6-5 and TRBJ1-2, with TRBD1 as a possible D gene (5 bases). CDR3 length: 15 residues. Between the trimmed V and J ends, which lost 4 bases and 0 bases, there was a span of 12 bases. Germline values: CDR1 MNHEY, CDR2 SVGAGI. The CDR3 sequence: CASSSAVGANYGYTF. CDR3 DNA sequence: TGTGCCAGCAGTTCGGCCGTGGGGGCTAACTATGGCTACACCTTC.

This chain joins TRBV23-1 and TRBJ1-1; D is unresolved. TRBV23-1 is treated as an ORF (open reading frame) with a function not yet certain. This CDR3 has 11 residues. The germline V and J ends were trimmed by 6 bases and 9 bases, with 11 bases remaining between them. In nucleotides, the CDR3 is TGCGCCAGCAGCCAGGCTCGCCAAGCTTTCTTT. This gives the protein CASSQARQAFF.

This clone was detected once. The chain links TRBV11-2 to TRBJ2-1; D is unresolved. Trimming took 5 bases from V and 6 from J, leaving 23 bases between them. The CDR3 has 17 amino acids. The germline CDR1 and CDR2 sequences are SGHAT and FQNNGV. The CDR3: CASSHAFKGVLSNEQFF. The CDR3, as DNA: TGTGCCAGCAGCCACGCTTTTAAAGGCGTGTTGAGCAATGAGCAGTTCTTC.

The chain employs TRBV5-1 and TRBJ2-7, with 10 bases lining up with TRBD1. In germline, CDR1 is SGHRS, CDR2 YFSETQ. V was clipped by 6 bases and J by 0 bases; unmatched bases: 15. The CDR3 is 18 residues long. DNA for the CDR3: TGCGCCAGCACCACAAGGGACAGGGGCCCCTTGGCCTCCTACGAGCAGTACTTC. Its translation is CASTTRDRGPLASYEQYF.

Only one count was recorded for this clone. The chain couples TRBV28 to TRBJ2-2, with a tentative D call TRBD1 (6 bases). The length of the CDR3 is 13 residues. Germline lookup yields CDR1 MDHEN and CDR2 SYDVKM. The V end lost 1 base, the J end lost 6 bases, and 6 bases lay between the germline ends. CDR3 protein: CASSLSGAGELFF. Here the CDR3 DNA reads TGTGCCAGCAGTTTATCAGGGGCCGGGGAGCTGTTTTTT. Variable domain in full (rest from reference TRBV28 and TRBJ2-2): DVKVTQSSRYLVKRTGEKVFLECVQDMDHENMFWYRQDPGLGLRLIYFSYDVKMKEKGDIPEGYSVSREKKERFSLILESASTNQTSMYLCASSLSGAGELFFGEGSRLTVL.